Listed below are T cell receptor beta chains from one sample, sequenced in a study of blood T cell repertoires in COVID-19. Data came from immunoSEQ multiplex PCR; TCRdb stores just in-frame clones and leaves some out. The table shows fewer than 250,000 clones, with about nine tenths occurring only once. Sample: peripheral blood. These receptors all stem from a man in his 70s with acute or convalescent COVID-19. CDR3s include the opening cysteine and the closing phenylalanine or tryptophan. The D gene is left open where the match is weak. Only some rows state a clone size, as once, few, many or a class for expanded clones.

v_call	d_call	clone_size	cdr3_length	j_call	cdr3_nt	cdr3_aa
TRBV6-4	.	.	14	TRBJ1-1	TGTGCCAGCAGTTCAGGCGGGATGAACACTGAAGCTTTCTTT	CASSSGGMNTEAFF
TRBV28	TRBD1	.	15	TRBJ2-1	TGTGCCAGCAGTGTCGGGACAGGGGGTTTTAATGAGCAGTTCTTC	CASSVGTGGFNEQFF
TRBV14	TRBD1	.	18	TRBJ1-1	TGTGCCAGCAGCCCCCAACGCGGGACAGGGGCCCCGAACACTGAAGCTTTCTTT	CASSPQRGTGAPNTEAFF
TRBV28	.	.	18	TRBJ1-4	TGTGCCAGCAGTAGCCGGAACAGGGCTTCTACAACTAATGAAAAACTGTTTTTT	CASSSRNRASTTNEKLFF
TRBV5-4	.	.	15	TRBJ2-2	TGTGCCAGCAGCTTCGGTAGCGGGAACACCGGGGAGCTGTTTTTT	CASSFGSGNTGELFF
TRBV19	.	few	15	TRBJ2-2	TGTGCCAGTAGTATAGTCCCGGACAGCACCGGGGAGCTGTTTTTT	CASSIVPDSTGELFF
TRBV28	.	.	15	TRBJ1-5	TGTGCCAGCAGTTTACGGGGGGGTGGCAATCAGCCCCAGCATTTT	CASSLRGGGNQPQHF
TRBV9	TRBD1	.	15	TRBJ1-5	TGTGCCAGCGCCAACCGACAGGGGGGCAATCAGCCCCAGCATTTT	CASANRQGGNQPQHF
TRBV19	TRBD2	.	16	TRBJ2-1	TGTGCCACTACAAGAGCGGGATACGGGCTTTACAATGAGCAGTTCTTC	CATTRAGYGLYNEQFF
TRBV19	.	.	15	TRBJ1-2	TGTGCCAGTAGTCACCAATCGACAGGTCAGGGTGGCTACACCTTC	CASSHQSTGQGGYTF
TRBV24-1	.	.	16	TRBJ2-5	TGTGCCACCAGTGATTCTCCCCGCGGTGGAAAAGAGACCCAGTACTTC	CATSDSPRGGKETQYF
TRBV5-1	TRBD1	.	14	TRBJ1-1	TGCGCCAGCAGCTGGGACAGGCCGAACACTGAAGCTTTCTTT	CASSWDRPNTEAFF
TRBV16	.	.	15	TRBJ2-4	TGTGCCAGCAGCCAATCAGAACATACCAAAAACATTCAGTACTTC	CASSQSEHTKNIQYF
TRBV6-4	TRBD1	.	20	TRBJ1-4	TGTGCCAGCAGCGCCCCGGGGCCTACAGGGGCCGCGCGGGGAAATGAAAAACTGTTTTTT	CASSAPGPTGAARGNEKLFF
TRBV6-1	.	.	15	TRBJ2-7	TGTGCCAGCAGTGAGGTTCCAGGGGCGTTATACGAGCAGTACTTC	CASSEVPGALYEQYF
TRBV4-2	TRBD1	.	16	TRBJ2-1	TGTGCCAGCAGCCTTTCGACAGGGGCGACTTTCAATGAGCAGTTCTTC	CASSLSTGATFNEQFF
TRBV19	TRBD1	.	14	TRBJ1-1	TGTGCCAGTAGTATAGATGTCCCAGGGGGTCGGGCTTTCTTT	CASSIDVPGGRAFF
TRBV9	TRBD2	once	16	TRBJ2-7	TGTGCCAGCAGCGCCCAACCAGGGACTATAACCTACGAGCAGTACTTC	CASSAQPGTITYEQYF
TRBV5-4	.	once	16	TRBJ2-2	TGTGCCAGCAGCTTGGGGGCCAGGTTTAACACCGGGGAGCTGTTTTTT	CASSLGARFNTGELFF
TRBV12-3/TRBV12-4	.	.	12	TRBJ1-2	TGTGCCAGCAGTTTGGCCAGCTATGGCTACACCTTC	CASSLASYGYTF
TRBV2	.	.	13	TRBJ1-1	TGTGCCAGCAGTGACCAAAGGGGTAAAGGGGCTTTCTTT	CASSDQRGKGAFF
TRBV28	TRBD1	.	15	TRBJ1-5	TGTGCCACCCCGGGACAGCTTTTAGCCGGTCAGCCCCAGCATTTT	CATPGQLLAGQPQHF
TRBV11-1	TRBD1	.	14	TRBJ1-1	TGTGCCAGCAGTTCACAGGGGATAGCCACTGAAGCTTTCTTT	CASSSQGIATEAFF
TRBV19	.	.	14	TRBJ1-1	TGTGCCAGTAGTAGCGGGGGAGGAAACACTGAAGCTTTCTTT	CASSSGGGNTEAFF
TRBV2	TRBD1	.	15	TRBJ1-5	TGTGCCAGCGGGGGAAGACAGGGCCACAATCAGCCCCAGCATTTT	CASGGRQGHNQPQHF
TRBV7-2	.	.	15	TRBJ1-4	TGTGCCAGCAGCCCACTGAGTGAGTCAAGTGAAAAACTGTTTTTT	CASSPLSESSEKLFF
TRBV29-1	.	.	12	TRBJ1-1	TGCAGCGTGGGGGCCGCGAACACTGAAGCTTTCTTT	CSVGAANTEAFF
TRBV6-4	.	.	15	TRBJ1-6	TGTGCCAGCAGTGAGGAGGGCCTAGGAAATTCACCCCTCCACTTT	CASSEEGLGNSPLHF
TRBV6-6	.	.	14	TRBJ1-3	TGTGCCAGCAGTTACTCCCTCCCTGGAAACACCATATATTTT	CASSYSLPGNTIYF
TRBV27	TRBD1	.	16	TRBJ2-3	TGTGCCAGCAGTTGGCGGGACAGGCCCAACTCAGATACGCAGTATTTT	CASSWRDRPNSDTQYF
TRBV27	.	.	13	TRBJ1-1	TGTGCCAGCAGTTTATCGGGGGGGGATGGAGCTTTCTTT	CASSLSGGDGAFF
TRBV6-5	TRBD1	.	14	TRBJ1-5	TGTGCCAGCGGGGACAGAGCAAGCAATCAGCCCCAGCATTTT	CASGDRASNQPQHF
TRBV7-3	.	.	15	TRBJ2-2	TGTGCCAGCAGCTTAAGTAGCGGCTACACCGGGGAGCTGTTTTTT	CASSLSSGYTGELFF
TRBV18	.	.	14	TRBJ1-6	TGTGCCAGCTCACCTACAGACAAATTAAAACCCCTCCACTTT	CASSPTDKLKPLHF
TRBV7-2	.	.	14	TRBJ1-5	TGTGCCAGCAGCTTGGCAGGGGAACATCAGCCCCAGCATTTT	CASSLAGEHQPQHF
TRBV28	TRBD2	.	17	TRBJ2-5	TGTGCCAGCAGTTCAGCTGGGACTAGCGGGATTCAAGAGACCCAGTACTTC	CASSSAGTSGIQETQYF
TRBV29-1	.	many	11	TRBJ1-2	TGCAGCGTTGAAGGCGCAGGGTGGCTCACCTTC	CSVEGAGWLTF
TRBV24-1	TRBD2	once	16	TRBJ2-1	TGTGCCACCAGTGATAGTCGTAGCGGGAGGGCCTTGGAGCAGTTCTTC	CATSDSRSGRALEQFF
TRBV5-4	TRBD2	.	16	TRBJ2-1	TGTGCCAGCAGCTTTTCACTAGCGGGAGACTACAATGAGCAGTTCTTC	CASSFSLAGDYNEQFF
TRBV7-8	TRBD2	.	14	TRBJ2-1	TGTGCCAGCGAGCGGGGTAGCTCCTACAATGAGCAGTTCTTC	CASERGSSYNEQFF
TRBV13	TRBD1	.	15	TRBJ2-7	TGTGCCAGCAGCTCCCGGACAGGTTGGACCTACGAGCAGTACTTC	CASSSRTGWTYEQYF